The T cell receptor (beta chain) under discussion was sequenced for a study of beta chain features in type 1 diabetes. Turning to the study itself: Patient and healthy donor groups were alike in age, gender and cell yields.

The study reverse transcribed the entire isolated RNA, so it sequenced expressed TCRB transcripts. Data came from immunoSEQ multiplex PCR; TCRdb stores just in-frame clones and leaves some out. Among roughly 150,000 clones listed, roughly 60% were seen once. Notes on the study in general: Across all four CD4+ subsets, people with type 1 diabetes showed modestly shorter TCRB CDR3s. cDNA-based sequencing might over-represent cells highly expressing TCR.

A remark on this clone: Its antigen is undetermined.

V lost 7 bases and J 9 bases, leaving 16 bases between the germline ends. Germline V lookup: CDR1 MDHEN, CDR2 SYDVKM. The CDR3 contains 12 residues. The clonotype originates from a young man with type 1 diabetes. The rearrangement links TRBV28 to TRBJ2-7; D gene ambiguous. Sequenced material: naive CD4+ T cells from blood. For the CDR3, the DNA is TGTGCCAGCAACTTAGGGCCAGATCGGCAGTACTTC. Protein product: CASNLGPDRQYF.